This T cell receptor (beta chain) emerged from a study of Graves' ophthalmopathy and Graves' hyperthyroidism (dated by TCRdb to 2017 to 2018). In terms of the full investigation: Hyperthyroidism was considered stable if no progression to ophthalmopathy occurred within 18 months of follow-up. The study used signatures of the TCR beta repertoire to tell Graves' ophthalmopathy apart from Graves' hyperthyroidism and to predict which patients would progress to ophthalmopathy. In total, 135 blood samples were TCR-sequenced: under 45 ophthalmopathy, roughly 77 hyperthyroidism and approximately 17 hyperthyroidism-to-ophthalmopathy patients. To explore V-J signatures that separate ophthalmopathy from hyperthyroidism, a discovery set of about a hundred patients was enrolled, consisting of about 45 with ophthalmopathy and about 60 with stable hyperthyroidism. For independent validation, a separate cohort was made up of approximately 18 hyperthyroidism patients plus 17 patients who later progressed from hyperthyroidism to ophthalmopathy. In roughly 6 hyperthyroidism patients, T-cell repertoires of thyroid tissue and blood were compared. Once sampling was done, hyperthyroidism patients were given methimazole at a starting dose of 30 mg daily, while ophthalmopathy patients were given high-dose intravenous methylprednisolone.

For repertoire sequencing, the TCR beta CDR3 regions were amplified from RNA transcripts. HTBI primers and the Qiagen OneStep RT-PCR kit were used in a first-round RT-PCR, which was followed by a second-round multiplex PCR, size selection and purification. Libraries were sequenced paired-end with 100 bp reads on an Illumina HiSeq2000. The original methods were these. SOAPnuke was used for read processing, and reads with adapters, uncalled bases, a mean Phred below 15, or no exact constant-primer or identifier match were discarded. High-quality paired reads were merged with COPE v1.2.5. Unique nucleotide sequences were defined as clonotypes and aligned to IMGT TRB V, D and J references using MiTCR v1.1. Only V-J combinations with frequency above 0.0001 were analysed, covering 98% to 99.2% of repertoires. A TCR clonal expansion and chaos score per V-J combination was defined as the ratio of F50 clonal expansion to chaos observed in the TCRdist matrix. Welch's t-statistics and random forest were used to reduce features to about 14 V-J combinations, which were fed into a naive Bayes classifier. Thyroid-blood repertoire similarity was quantified with the Morisita-Horn index. Clones were called with MiXCR by TCRdb after fastp trimmed the public reads at Q25, and only in-frame beta chains were retained. CDR3 protein sequences are deduplicated, and each keeps its most common genes and DNA. TCRdb's processing, not the study's, gives the V and J calls here. The sample profile shows roughly 1.1 million distinct CDR3 sequences; roughly 35% of them were found once. Around 10% of the sample is held by the ten biggest clonotypes.

About this clonotype itself: Its antigen is still unknown. No base qualities exist here, and no much larger clone lies one base off it.

Paper-wide results and their limitations: Sample size was not statistically predetermined, and group allocation was not concealed from the investigators. In validation, the model predicted ophthalmopathy progression with nearly 71% sensitivity and roughly 72% specificity; 12 predicted patients were CT-confirmed with GO in a median of approximately 6.5 months. Ophthalmopathy was separated from stable hyperthyroidism by the 13-signature model with around 88% sensitivity and around 81% specificity in cross-validation and with 80%/75% in the test set. Among expanded thyroid clonotypes with frequency above 0.001, most also showed up in blood, which suggests that blood repertoires may reflect the thyroid immune response.

Hyperthyroidism patients were newly diagnosed, were aged 18 to 65 years, and had a disease duration under 2 months. Patients were excluded if they had other autoimmune diseases, uncontrolled infections, pregnancy or lactation. Diagnosis was based on clinical symptoms, serum thyroxine, TRAb, thyroid ultrasound and orbital computed tomography. Total RNA was extracted using Trizol reagent, and RNA quality was checked on an Agilent 2100 Bioanalyzer. V is cut by 6 bases and J by 2 bases, and the space between the germline ends is 25 bases. According to the germline V gene, CDR1 reads MDHEN and CDR2 reads SYDVKM. The CDR3 runs 18 amino acids, cysteine and phenylalanine included. The kept DNA is CDR3 alone, 54 bases in frame from the first base.

Sequencing was done on a sample of peripheral blood or thyroid tissue (not recorded which). The clonotype was recovered from an adult man with Graves' hyperthyroidism. Rearrangement joined TRBV28 to TRBJ2-5, with the D gene uncertain. The CDR3 here reads CASSSLSLPPPPQETQYF. The DNA is TGTGCCAGCAGCTCCCTTAGCTTGCCTCCCCCGCCTCAAGAGACCCAGTACTTC.